This TCR beta chain came from a study of T cell changes during pregnancy in multiple sclerosis. V was pared by 0 bases and J by 2 bases, with 14 bases between. From germline, CDR1 is SQVTM and CDR2 ANQGSEA. This CDR3 is built from 16 residues. Sequencing was performed with immunoSEQ multiplex PCR; in TCRdb, only in-frame clones are kept and a portion is missing. This sample has roughly 40,000 clones, with more than 85% found just once. The source was CD4+ T cells from peripheral blood mononuclear cells, collected in the second trimester of pregnancy. The chain links TRBV29-1 to TRBJ2-1; tentatively, D is TRBD1 (6 bases). The sequence came from a female donor in good health, enrolled as a control in a pregnancy study. Here the CDR3 reads CSVEDRQGRPYNEQFF. CDR3 sequence (DNA): TGCAGCGTTGAAGATCGTCAGGGGAGACCCTACAATGAGCAGTTCTTC.